The subject of this entry is one T cell receptor beta chain. Its cognate antigen is unknown. This specimen comes from a study of shared clonotypes between healthy human individuals. Across the study: A couple of women and a few men aged 18 to 49 served as donors. Each donor contributed plates that comprised three CD4 naive, three CD4 memory, two CD8 naive and one CD8 memory.

Data came from immunoSEQ multiplex PCR; TCRdb stores just in-frame clones and leaves some out. The sample gives some 1 million clones, about 75% of which show up once; approximately 1.5% is in the top ten. Study results and caveats: When naive CD4 clonotypes were compared across a few donors, 4% to 6.5% were shared. Relative to clonotypes present in all four donors, those not shared had lower generation probabilities.

The CDR3 totals 13 residues. CDR1 and CDR2 (germline): WNHNN, SYGVQD (reference sequence). Trimming took 5 bases from V and 0 from J, leaving 7 bases between them. Sequenced: memory CD4+ T cells sorted from blood. Documented subset: CD45RA-negative fraction. This TCR derives from a man aged 18 to 30 in good health. The chain links TRBV10-1 to TRBJ1-1; D ambiguous. The CDR3 loop is CASSPQVNTEAFF. The CDR3 DNA reads as TGCGCCAGCAGTCCGCAGGTGAACACTGAAGCTTTCTTT.